This TCR beta chain derives from a study of T cells of healthy individuals. This clonotype showed up many times. TCRdb passed the 5' RACE reads through MiXCR, listing each CDR3 protein once. The sample has under 70,000 distinct CDR3 sequences; about 14% are singletons. The V gene's germline CDR1 is MNHEY and CDR2 SMNVEV (reference sequence). The V and J ends lost 3 bases and 4 bases respectively, with 5 bases between them. The CDR3 contains 12 residues. The TCR comes from a human donor in good health. The chain links TRBV27 to TRBJ2-3; no definite D call. CDR3 nucleotide sequence: TGTGCCAGCAGTTTCAACGCAGATACGCAGTATTTT. This codes for CASSFNADTQYF.